Presented here are 15 T cell receptor beta chains from one specimen sequenced in a study of cytotoxic CD8 clonotypes in ibrutinib-treated CLL. Assay: immunoSEQ multiplex PCR; the TCRdb copy retains only in-frame clones and omits some. The sample carries 150,000 to 200,000 clones, more than 75% recorded once. The sequencing here drew on PBMCs, taken after 12 months of ibrutinib treatment. The receptors were sampled from a human donor with chronic lymphocytic leukemia.

V and J are TRBV11-2 and TRBJ2-2; D gene uncertain. V lost 3 bases, J lost 1 base, and 12 bases lay in between. Germline V CDR1 and CDR2: SGHAT, FQNNGV. The CDR3 runs 16 residues. CDR3 residues: CASSFGQAGNTGELFF. The DNA of the CDR3 is TGTGCCAGCAGCTTTGGTCAGGCAGGGAACACCGGGGAGCTGTTTTTT.

This chain links TRBV28 with TRBJ1-2; the match to TRBD1 covers 9 bases. The CDR3 is 13 residues long. Trimming at V came to 8 bases and at J to 4 bases, leaving 5 bases not matched to a gene. Looked up from germline, CDR1 is MDHEN and CDR2 is SYDVKM. The CDR3 spells CASESGQGYGYTF. The DNA of the CDR3 is TGTGCCAGCGAATCGGGACAGGGCTATGGCTACACCTTC.

The chain has TRBV5-1 and TRBJ1-1, with TRBD1 identical over 7 bases. Germline trimming cut 7 bases from V and 6 bases from J; bases unmatched to any gene: 12. The germline gives CDR1 SGHRS, CDR2 YFSETQ. There are 14 residues in the CDR3. CDR3 amino acids: CASGPGQMFAEAFF. For the CDR3, the DNA is TGCGCCAGCGGACCGGGACAGATGTTCGCTGAAGCTTTCTTT.

The chain links TRBV7-8 to TRBJ2-5, with 8 bases lining up with TRBD2. The length of the CDR3 is 14 residues. Trimming took 1 base from V and 9 from J; bases not matched to a gene: 7. The germline V gene has CDR1 SGHVS and CDR2 FQNEAQ. In nucleotides, the CDR3 is TGTGCCAGCAGCTTAGGGCGGGAGGAGCTGTCCCAGTACTTC. Translating it yields CASSLGREELSQYF.

The chain has TRBV6-5 and TRBJ2-3; no reliable D call. The CDR3 contains 15 residues. Trimming cost V 6 bases and J 0 bases, with 13 bases left between them. Germline V CDR1 and CDR2: MNHEY, SVGAGI. CDR3 sequence reads: CASRYPLPSTDTQYF. CDR3 nucleotide sequence: TGTGCCAGCAGATACCCCCTTCCTAGCACAGATACGCAGTATTTT.

The J gene is TRBJ1-1, the V gene TRBV5-6; TRBD1 is a possible D gene (5 bases). This CDR3 contains 14 residues. Germline V gives CDR1 SGHDT, CDR2 YYEEEE. The ends were cut back, 2 bases at V and 3 bases at J, with 11 bases in the middle. The CDR3 here is CASSFGGGDTEAFF. CDR3 in DNA: TGTGCCAGCAGCTTTGGGGGTGGAGACACTGAAGCTTTCTTT.

J is TRBJ2-3 and V is TRBV9, with 7 nucleotides matching TRBD2. With V trimmed by 2 bases and J by 4 bases, 7 bases remained unmatched. The CDR3 loop spans 15 amino acids. CDR1 SGDLS and CDR2 YYNGEE come from the germline V gene. The CDR3 spells CASSVGGGAPDTQYF. The CDR3 region has the DNA TGTGCCAGCAGCGTTGGGGGAGGGGCTCCAGATACGCAGTATTTT.

The chain links TRBV11-2 to TRBJ2-7; 7 nucleotides line up with TRBD1. Germline trimming cut 2 bases from V and 2 bases from J; bases unmatched to any gene: 6. The germline V gene encodes CDR1 SGHAT and CDR2 FQNNGV. This CDR3 has 15 amino acids. The CDR3 here is CASSLTETGTYEQYF. For the CDR3, the DNA is TGTGCCAGCAGCTTAACCGAGACAGGGACCTACGAGCAGTACTTC.

The rearrangement links TRBV29-1 to TRBJ2-3; D is possibly TRBD1 (5 bases). This CDR3 spans 13 amino acids. Trimming shortened V by 3 bases and J by 4 bases, and 11 bases separated the two germline ends. Germline CDR1 is SQVTM and CDR2 is ANQGSEA. The CDR3 DNA reads as TGCAGCGTTGAGTATGGGGCTGCAGATACGCAGTATTTT. It yields the protein CSVEYGAADTQYF.

V and J are TRBV2 and TRBJ2-5; TRBD1 matches at 9 bases. Germline V gives CDR1 SNHLY, CDR2 FYNNEI. The CDR3 length is 15 residues. V lost 4 bases to trimming and J lost 2 bases; unmatched junction nucleotides: 5. The CDR3 region has the DNA TGTGCCAGCAGTGGGACAGGGGCCGCGCAAGAGACCCAGTACTTC. As protein: CASSGTGAAQETQYF. The entire variable domain, with the rest obtained from reference TRBV2 and TRBJ2-5, is as follows: EPEVTQTPSHQVTQMGQEVILRCVPISNHLYFYWYRQILGQKVEFLVSFYNNEISEKSEIFDDQFSVERPDGSNFTLKIRSTKLEDSAMYFCASSGTGAAQETQYFGPGTRLLVL.

V is TRBV7-3 and J is TRBJ1-2; no definite D call. V was shortened by 6 bases and J by 10 bases, with 18 bases between the two germline ends. Germline assignment: CDR1 SGHTA and CDR2 FQGTGA. This CDR3 is built from 13 residues. The CDR3 sequence: CASSPLPGRYYTF. CDR3 DNA sequence: TGTGCCAGCAGTCCGCTTCCCGGCAGATACTACACCTTC.

The J gene is TRBJ1-5, the V gene TRBV19, with D possibly being TRBD1 (6 bases). This CDR3 has 14 amino acids. Per the germline V gene, CDR1 is LNHDA and CDR2 is SQIVND (reference sequence). With 7 bases removed from V and 4 bases from J, the gap between germline ends came to 14 bases. The CDR3 DNA reads TGTGCCAGTACCCATCAACAGGGTAATCAGCCCCAGCATTTT. This translates into CASTHQQGNQPQHF.

V and J are TRBV7-8 and TRBJ1-5, with 7 bases fitting TRBD1. The CDR3 is made up of 16 amino acids. Germline assignment: CDR1 SGHVS and CDR2 FQNEAQ. V shed 0 bases, J shed 6 bases, and the junction held 8 bases outside the gene matches. Here the CDR3 reads CASSLAIGGRGQPQHF. The CDR3 DNA reads as TGTGCCAGCAGCTTAGCGATAGGGGGCCGCGGTCAGCCCCAGCATTTT.

The CDR3 DNA follows: TGTGCCAGCAGCAAAGGGGAGCGGGGGGCGAACCAAGAGACCCAGTACTTC. Encoded protein: CASSKGERGANQETQYF. V gene TRBV21-1 combines with J gene TRBJ2-5; the table's D call of TRBD2 was not tested on the DNA. TRBV21-1 counts as a pseudogene. The CDR3 extends over 17 amino acids.

This chain links TRBV19 with TRBJ2-7, with 7 bases that match TRBD2. CDR3 size: 13 residues. The junction had 7 bases not matched to a gene; V was cut back by 7 bases and J by 4 bases. Germline V gene lookup returns CDR1 LNHDA and CDR2 SQIVND (reference sequence). This chain's CDR3 is CASTRSGTYEQYF. The CDR3 bases are TGTGCCAGTACAAGGAGCGGGACGTACGAGCAGTACTTC.